The 23 T cell receptor beta chains presented below share a single source sample, sequenced in a study of shared clonotypes between healthy human individuals. Only in-frame clones appear in the TCRdb table, and some are missing; sequencing was by immunoSEQ multiplex PCR. The sample has some 630,000 clones, about 96% seen once. Naive CD8 populations comprised CD45RO-negative cells positively selected for CCR7, excluding terminally differentiated effector memory CD45RA+ cells. Sequences were obtained from naive CD8+ T cells sorted from blood. These receptors were taken from a woman aged 30 to 39 in good health.

The rearrangement uses TRBV7-6 and TRBJ2-7; TRBD2 matches 8 bases. Germline assignment: CDR1 SGHVS and CDR2 FNYEAQ. V trimming: 1 base; J trimming: 5 bases; junction bases outside the gene matches: 22. The CDR3 runs to 20 residues. Here the CDR3 reads CASSLVDRDYTGRALNEQYF. As DNA, the CDR3 is TGTGCCAGCAGCTTAGTAGATAGGGACTACACCGGGAGGGCCCTCAACGAGCAGTACTTC.

The chain employs TRBV5-1 and TRBJ2-5; 7 bases fit TRBD1. J gave up 3 bases and V 4 bases, and 6 bases lay outside the gene matches. The CDR3 loop spans 14 amino acids. Germline CDR1 is SGHRS and CDR2 is YFSETQ. The CDR3, as DNA: TGCGCCAGCAGCGCCGACAGGGCGGAAGAGACCCAGTACTTC. Translation: CASSADRAEETQYF.

This clone was picked up one time. The gene calls are TRBV6-6 and TRBJ2-7; maybe TRBD1 (6 bases). CDR1 is MNHNY and CDR2 is SVGAGI in the germline V gene (reference sequence). This CDR3 comprises 14 residues. Deletions cut 6 bases from V and 4 bases from J, with 16 bases between. The CDR3 loop is CASSLGQNDYEQYF. DNA of the CDR3: TGTGCCAGCAGCCTCGGACAGAACGATTACGAGCAGTACTTC.

The rearrangement links TRBV20-1 to TRBJ2-7; unclear D gene. This CDR3 has 11 amino acids. V lost 6 bases and J 2 bases, leaving 8 bases between the germline ends. Germline V gene lookup returns CDR1 DFQATT and CDR2 SNEGSKA (reference sequence). CDR3 amino acids: CSANTAYEQYF. As DNA, the CDR3 is TGCAGTGCAAACACTGCCTACGAGCAGTACTTC.

The V gene is TRBV19, the J gene TRBJ1-2, with a tentative D call TRBD1 (5 bases). The CDR3 runs to 17 residues. Trimming removed 6 bases at V and 0 bases at J, with 20 bases between. Germline CDR1 is LNHDA and CDR2 is SQIVND (reference sequence). CDR3: CASSKIYPDRANYGYTF. DNA for the CDR3: TGTGCCAGTAGCAAAATTTATCCCGACAGAGCTAACTATGGCTACACCTTC.

As concerns this clone: Other DNA sequences in the sample encode the same CDR3. This chain joins TRBV5-6 and TRBJ1-1; D gene uncertain. Germline values: CDR1 SGHDT, CDR2 YYEEEE. This CDR3 spans 13 amino acids. V lost 0 bases to trimming and J lost 0 bases, with 3 bases between them. As DNA, the CDR3 is TGTGCCAGCAGCTTGGACTTGAACACTGAAGCTTTCTTT. Translation gives CASSLDLNTEAFF.

This clone was observed once. The V and J genes are TRBV28 and TRBJ2-5; TRBD2 matches 8 bases. Germline V CDR1 and CDR2: MDHEN, SYDVKM. V was pared by 2 bases and J by 1 base, with 3 bases of the junction left unmatched. This CDR3 has 15 amino acids. CDR3 protein: CASSLRGGGQETQYF. The CDR3 DNA reads TGTGCCAGCAGTTTACGGGGGGGTGGCCAAGAGACCCAGTACTTC. The full variable domain, completed using reference TRBV28 and TRBJ2-5, is DVKVTQSSRYLVKRTGEKVFLECVQDMDHENMFWYRQDPGLGLRLIYFSYDVKMKEKGDIPEGYSVSREKKERFSLILESASTNQTSMYLCASSLRGGGQETQYFGPGTRLLVL.

J is TRBJ2-7 and V is TRBV27; perhaps TRBD1 as D (6 bases). Trimming removed 6 bases at V and 1 base at J, with 19 bases between. The CDR3 covers 16 residues. In germline, CDR1 is MNHEY, CDR2 SMNVEV (reference sequence). The CDR3 nucleotides read TGTGCCAGCAGCCCCCTTTGGGGGCGGATTTCCTACGAGCAGTACTTC. It translates to CASSPLWGRISYEQYF.

The chain recombines TRBV9 with TRBJ1-2, with D maybe TRBD1 (5 bases). The CDR3 has 11 amino acids. Germline V gene data show CDR1 as SGDLS and CDR2 as YYNGEE. Trimming removed 5 bases at V and 7 bases at J, with 9 bases between. CDR3 protein: CASSSGLGYTF. The CDR3 DNA follows: TGTGCCAGCAGTTCGGGACTTGGCTACACCTTC.

The chain uses TRBV7-4 and TRBJ1-4; D is possibly TRBD1 (5 bases). The CDR3 is made up of 16 amino acids. The germline V gene encodes CDR1 SGHVT and CDR2 SQSDAQ. Trimming pared 1 base from V and 3 bases from J, leaving 12 bases between. The CDR3 reads CASSLVPYRPNEKLFF. In DNA, the CDR3 is TGTGCCAGCAGCTTAGTCCCATACAGGCCTAATGAAAAACTGTTTTTT.

The chain recombines TRBV18 with TRBJ2-1, with 9 bases identical to TRBD2. Germline-derived CDR1 and CDR2 are KGHSH and LQKENI. Trimming took 6 bases from V and 0 from J; bases not matched to a gene: 6. The CDR3 sequence is 16 residues long. CDR3 sequence reads: CASSGTSQSSYNEQFF. In DNA, the CDR3 is TGTGCCAGCTCGGGGACTAGCCAGAGCTCCTACAATGAGCAGTTCTTC. Full variable domain (outside the CDR3, taken from reference TRBV18 and TRBJ2-1): NAGVMQNPRHLVRRRGQEARLRCSPMKGHSHVYWYRQLPEEGLKFMVYLQKENIIDESGMPKERFSAEFPKEGPSILRIQQVVRGDSAAYFCASSGTSQSSYNEQFFGPGTRLTVL.

The chain has TRBV7-9 and TRBJ2-5; no firm D call. Trimming removed 6 bases from V and 0 bases from J, with 11 bases in between. This CDR3 spans 14 amino acids. Germline-derived CDR1 and CDR2 are SEHNR and FQNEAQ (reference sequence). For the CDR3, the DNA is TGTGCCAGCAGTCGGGTCTCGTACCAAGAGACCCAGTACTTC. It codes for CASSRVSYQETQYF.

This chain joins TRBV5-4 and TRBJ2-3; 14 bases line up with TRBD2. Per the germline V gene, CDR1 is SGHNT and CDR2 is YYREEE (reference sequence). The length of the CDR3 is 16 residues. The ends lost 4 bases at V and 4 bases at J; junction bases unmatched: 5. DNA of the CDR3: TGTGCCAGCAGCACAGAGACTAGCGGGAGGGCAGATACGCAGTATTTT. Translating it yields CASSTETSGRADTQYF. The whole variable domain, filled in from reference TRBV5-4 and TRBJ2-3, reads ETGVTQSPTHLIKTRGQQVTLRCSSQSGHNTVSWYQQALGQGPQFIFQYYREEENGRGNFPPRFSGLQFPNYSSELNVNALELDDSALYLCASSTETSGRADTQYFGPGTRLTVL.

The V call is TRBV28, the J call TRBJ1-5, with D uncertain. CDR3 length: 16 amino acids. Trimming removed 3 bases at V and 5 bases at J, with 17 bases between. The germline V gene encodes CDR1 MDHEN and CDR2 SYDVKM. CDR3 nucleotides: TGTGCCAGCAGTTTTCCTCAAAAGGGTATGGATCAGCCCCAGCATTTT. It is translated as CASSFPQKGMDQPQHF.

This chain connects TRBV19 to TRBJ2-2; the D gene is possibly TRBD2 (6 bases). The V end lost 5 bases, the J end lost 1 base, and 8 bases lay between the germline ends. The CDR3 has 14 residues. Looked up from germline, CDR1 is LNHDA and CDR2 is SQIVND (reference sequence). The CDR3: CASSLSGNTGELFF. In DNA form, the CDR3 reads TGTGCCAGTAGTCTTAGCGGGAACACCGGGGAGCTGTTTTTT. Supplemented by reference TRBV19 and TRBJ2-2, the full variable domain reads DGGITQSPKYLFRKEGQNVTLSCEQNLNHDAMYWYRQDPGQGLRLIYYSQIVNDFQKGDIAEGYSVSREKKESFPLTVTSAQKNPTAFYLCASSLSGNTGELFFGEGSRLTVL.

The chain uses TRBV4-1 and TRBJ2-3; tentatively, D is TRBD1 (5 bases). The V and J ends lost 8 bases and 2 bases respectively, with 8 bases between them. This CDR3 comprises 12 residues. CDR1 and CDR2 from the germline V gene are MGHRA and YSYEKL. The CDR3 is CASQTDTDTQYF. The CDR3 DNA reads TGCGCCAGCCAGACAGACACAGATACGCAGTATTTT.

The chain is built from TRBV7-2 and TRBJ2-7; 7 nucleotides align to TRBD2. The CDR3 is 16 amino acids. V shed 5 bases and J 3 bases; nucleotides not matched to a gene: 13. Per germline, CDR1 SGHTA and CDR2 FQGNSA. The CDR3 region has the DNA TGTGCCAGCAGCGTTTCAACCGGGAGGATGGACTACGAGCAGTACTTC. The encoded protein is CASSVSTGRMDYEQYF. Full variable domain (remainder filled in from reference TRBV7-2 and TRBJ2-7): GAGVSQSPSNKVTEKGKDVELRCDPISGHTALYWYRQSLGQGLEFLIYFQGNSAPDKSGLPSDRFSAERTGGSVSTLTIQRTQQEDSAVYLCASSVSTGRMDYEQYFGPGTRLTVT.

The chain links TRBV11-2 to TRBJ2-1, with 7 bases matching TRBD2. This CDR3 comprises 14 residues. Losses at the gene ends were 1 base for V and 7 bases for J; bases not matched to a gene: 4. Germline V gene sequence: CDR1 SGHAT, CDR2 FQNNGV. This CDR3 is CASSLGTSWNEQFF. CDR3 bases: TGTGCCAGCAGCTTAGGGACTAGTTGGAATGAGCAGTTCTTC.

The rearrangement joins TRBV5-4 to TRBJ2-7; 7 bases match TRBD1. Germline V gene sequence: CDR1 SGHNT, CDR2 YYREEE (reference sequence). With V trimmed by 4 bases and J by 3 bases, 7 bases remained unmatched. This CDR3 has 14 residues. CDR3 in DNA: TGTGCCAGCAGCGCACCGGGACAGCACTACGAGCAGTACTTC. It encodes CASSAPGQHYEQYF.

This sequence joins TRBV4-1 and TRBJ2-2; tentative D call: TRBD2 (5 bases). Germline values: CDR1 MGHRA, CDR2 YSYEKL. The CDR3 length is 13 residues. Trimming stripped 8 bases from V and 4 bases from J, with 11 bases between. The CDR3 sequence: CASRGLGTGELFF. The CDR3 coding sequence is TGCGCCAGCCGCGGGCTGGGCACCGGGGAGCTGTTTTTT.

The gene calls are TRBV2 and TRBJ2-5; TRBD2 is a possible D gene (5 bases). CDR3 length: 13 residues. Germline V gene sequence: CDR1 SNHLY, CDR2 FYNNEI. The germline V and J ends were trimmed by 3 bases and 5 bases, with 10 bases remaining between them. CDR3 in DNA: TGTGCCAGCAGTGAGGGGAGATTGGAGACCCAGTACTTC. Protein product: CASSEGRLETQYF.

The CDR3 nucleotides read TGCGCCAGCAGCCAAATGCAGGGGATCGAGCAGTACTTC. Its protein is CASSQMQGIEQYF. The chain uses TRBV4-1 and TRBJ2-7, with a tentative D call TRBD1 (6 bases). The CDR3 extends over 13 amino acids. Trimming removed 2 bases at V and 6 bases at J, with 11 bases between. Germline lookup yields CDR1 MGHRA and CDR2 YSYEKL.

This chain joins TRBV5-4 and TRBJ2-1, with TRBD1 matching over 9 bases. V trimming: 3 bases; J trimming: 7 bases; junction bases outside the gene matches: 5. The germline V gene has CDR1 SGHNT and CDR2 YYREEE (reference sequence). This CDR3 is 14 amino acids long. The CDR3 is CASSYGTGTNEQFF. CDR3 in DNA: TGTGCCAGCAGCTACGGGACAGGGACGAATGAGCAGTTCTTC.